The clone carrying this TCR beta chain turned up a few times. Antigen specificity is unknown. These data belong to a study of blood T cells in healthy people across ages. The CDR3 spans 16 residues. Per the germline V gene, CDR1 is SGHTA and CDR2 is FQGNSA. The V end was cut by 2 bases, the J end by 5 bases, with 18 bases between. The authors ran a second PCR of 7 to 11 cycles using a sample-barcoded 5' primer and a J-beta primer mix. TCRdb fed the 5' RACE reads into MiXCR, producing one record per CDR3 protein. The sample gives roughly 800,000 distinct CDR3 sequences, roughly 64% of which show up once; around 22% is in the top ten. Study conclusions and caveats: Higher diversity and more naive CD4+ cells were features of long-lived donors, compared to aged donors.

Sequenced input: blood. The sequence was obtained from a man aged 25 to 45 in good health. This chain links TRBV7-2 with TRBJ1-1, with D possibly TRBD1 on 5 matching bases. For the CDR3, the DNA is TGTGCCAGCAGCTTAAGGTTTATCGGGGGAGCAACTGAAGCTTTCTTT. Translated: CASSLRFIGGATEAFF.